This entry lists 29 T cell receptor beta chains sequenced from one sample in a study of shared clonotypes between healthy human individuals. The method was immunoSEQ multiplex PCR; TCRdb's version includes in-frame clones alone and lacks a portion of them. The repertoire holds roughly 1,500,000 clones, with around 98% as singletons. The source material was naive CD4+ T cells sorted from blood. The subset here: CD45RA+ positively selected. The source of these receptors is a young man in good health.

This sequence joins TRBV7-2 and TRBJ2-1, with 10 positions matching TRBD2. The CDR3 extends over 15 amino acids. J was trimmed by 7 bases and V by 2 bases; bases with no gene match: 5. The germline V gene has CDR1 SGHTA and CDR2 FQGNSA. The DNA for the CDR3 is TGTGCCAGCAGCTTAAGCGGGAGGGCGTCGAATGAGCAGTTCTTC. It yields the protein CASSLSGRASNEQFF.

For this clone: Other DNA sequences from this sample encode an identical CDR3 as well. This chain uses TRBV10-3 with TRBJ2-7; D tentatively fits TRBD1 or TRBD2 (5 bases each). The ends were cut back, 4 bases at V and 1 base at J, with 5 bases in the middle. Germline V gene sequence: CDR1 ENHRY, CDR2 SYGVKD. The length of the CDR3 is 12 residues. The CDR3 region has the DNA TGTGCCATCAGTGGGGGGTCCTACGAGCAGTACTTC. As protein: CAISGGSYEQYF.

The gene calls are TRBV12-5 and TRBJ2-1; D is perhaps TRBD2 (6 bases). V was shortened by 5 bases and J by 4 bases, with 18 bases between the two germline ends. Germline V CDR1 and CDR2: LGHNT, FRNRAP. CDR3 size: 16 residues. CDR3 loop: CASGPGGGIRYNEQFF. The CDR3 DNA is TGTGCTAGTGGTCCAGGTGGGGGGATTCGGTACAATGAGCAGTTCTTC.

The chain employs TRBV5-1 and TRBJ2-1, with D maybe TRBD1 (5 bases). In germline, CDR1 is SGHRS, CDR2 YFSETQ. This CDR3 has 16 residues. Trimming took off 4 bases at V and 3 bases at J, with 17 bases between the two ends. The CDR3 reads CASSPDSLGLYNEQFF. Written as DNA, the CDR3 is TGCGCCAGCAGCCCTGACAGCTTGGGTCTCTACAATGAGCAGTTCTTC.

The gene calls are TRBV6-5 and TRBJ2-3, with TRBD1 matching over 10 bases. The CDR3 totals 15 residues. V shed 6 bases and J 1 base; nucleotides not matched to a gene: 4. CDR1 and CDR2 from the germline V gene are MNHEY and SVGAGI. The CDR3 DNA is TGTGCCAGCAGAACCGGGACAGGGGGCACAGATACGCAGTATTTT. Translating gives CASRTGTGGTDTQYF.

The chain has TRBV5-1 and TRBJ1-2; 11 nucleotides agree with TRBD1. Germline lookup yields CDR1 SGHRS and CDR2 YFSETQ. The CDR3 contains 15 residues. Trimming took 4 bases from V and 6 from J; bases not matched to a gene: 8. The CDR3 DNA reads as TGCGCCAGCAGCACGAGGACAGGGGGCTTAGATGGCTACACCTTC. It yields the protein CASSTRTGGLDGYTF.

The V gene is TRBV11-2, the J gene TRBJ2-1; D call uncertain. The V end was cut by 5 bases, the J end by 0 bases, with 11 bases between. Germline CDR1 SGHAT, CDR2 FQNNGV. The CDR3 spans 15 residues. The CDR3 DNA reads TGTGCCAGCAGCGGATCTAAATCCTCCTACAATGAGCAGTTCTTC. Amino acid sequence: CASSGSKSSYNEQFF.

The chain carries TRBV29-1 and TRBJ2-7; possibly TRBD1 or TRBD2 for D (5 bases each). The germline V gene encodes CDR1 SQVTM and CDR2 ANQGSEA. CDR3 length: 13 residues. With 4 bases removed from V and 2 bases from J, the gap between germline ends came to 12 bases. CDR3 sequence (DNA): TGCAGCGTTGTAGGCAGGGAGACCTACGAGCAGTACTTC. It codes for CSVVGRETYEQYF.

This chain links TRBV6-5 with TRBJ2-3, with D perhaps TRBD1 (5 bases). CDR3 size: 13 residues. Germline-derived CDR1 and CDR2 are MNHEY and SVGAGI. V shed 7 bases and J shed 4 bases, with 12 bases lying between them. CDR3 sequence (DNA): TGTGCCAGCAACCAACGACAGTCAGATACGCAGTATTTT. This encodes CASNQRQSDTQYF.

The chain is built from TRBV11-2 and TRBJ1-2; perhaps TRBD1 as D (5 bases). The CDR3 is 16 amino acids. The germline V gene has CDR1 SGHAT and CDR2 FQNNGV. V shed 5 bases and J shed 0 bases, with 16 bases lying between them. The CDR3 protein is CASSGVDSTANYGYTF. CDR3 sequence (DNA): TGTGCCAGCAGCGGCGTAGACAGTACAGCTAACTATGGCTACACCTTC.

As to this clone: Other DNA sequences within the sample encode an identical CDR3. The chain carries TRBV5-1 and TRBJ1-4; TRBD1 agrees at 8 bases. In germline, CDR1 is SGHRS, CDR2 YFSETQ. Trimming at V came to 4 bases and at J to 7 bases, leaving 6 bases not matched to a gene. This CDR3 contains 14 residues. CDR3 amino acids: CASSPGTGGEKLFF. CDR3 bases: TGCGCCAGCAGCCCTGGGACAGGCGGTGAAAAACTGTTTTTT.

The genes are TRBV11-2 and TRBJ2-3; 9 positions match TRBD2. Losses at the gene ends were 3 bases for V and 5 bases for J; bases not matched to a gene: 6. Germline V lookup: CDR1 SGHAT, CDR2 FQNNGV. This CDR3 is built from 15 residues. In nucleotides, the CDR3 is TGTGCCAGCAGCTTGACCGCGGGAGGGCGAGATACGCAGTATTTT. Translated, it gives CASSLTAGGRDTQYF.

The genes are TRBV29-1 and TRBJ1-2, with D possibly being TRBD1 (5 bases). The ends were cut back, 3 bases at V and 0 bases at J, with 8 bases in the middle. The CDR3 totals 13 residues. Germline V gene lookup returns CDR1 SQVTM and CDR2 ANQGSEA. The CDR3 protein is CSVDGAANYGYTF. The CDR3 coding sequence is TGCAGCGTTGACGGGGCAGCTAACTATGGCTACACCTTC.

The chain employs TRBV5-1 and TRBJ2-3, with 11 positions matching TRBD2. V lost 0 bases and J lost 5; bases outside the gene matches: 5. Germline CDR1 is SGHRS and CDR2 is YFSETQ. This CDR3 has 16 amino acids. In DNA form, the CDR3 reads TGCGCCAGCAGCTTGGATAGCGGGAGGGCCCTAGATACGCAGTATTTT. This codes for CASSLDSGRALDTQYF.

The V gene is TRBV5-1, the J gene TRBJ2-3; 10 nucleotides line up with TRBD1. Unmatched junction bases numbered 13, after V lost 2 bases and J lost 4 bases. In germline, CDR1 is SGHRS, CDR2 YFSETQ. The CDR3 contains 18 residues. CDR3 sequence (DNA): TGCGCCAGCAGCTTTTTTACGATGACAGGGGGCGCATCAGATACGCAGTATTTT. This encodes CASSFFTMTGGASDTQYF.

The chain recombines TRBV7-8 with TRBJ2-7, with 8 positions matching TRBD1. This CDR3 comprises 13 residues. V was pared by 5 bases and J by 6 bases, with 6 bases of the junction left unmatched. Per the germline V gene, CDR1 is SGHVS and CDR2 is FQNEAQ. The CDR3 coding sequence is TGTGCCAGCAGCACCCTTGACAGGGGCGAGCAGTACTTC. Protein: CASSTLDRGEQYF.

This chain connects TRBV7-2 to TRBJ2-2; 7 bases fit TRBD1. Unmatched junction bases numbered 3, after V lost 1 base and J lost 1 base. CDR3 length equals 16 residues. In germline, CDR1 is SGHTA, CDR2 FQGNSA. The CDR3 reads CASSLVGQVNTGELFF. CDR3 nucleotides: TGTGCCAGCAGCTTAGTCGGACAGGTGAACACCGGGGAGCTGTTTTTT.

The J gene is TRBJ2-2, the V gene TRBV19, with 7 bases fitting TRBD1. Per the germline V gene, CDR1 is LNHDA and CDR2 is SQIVND (reference sequence). V gave up 6 bases and J gave up 5 bases; unmatched junction bases: 6. The CDR3 has 14 residues. DNA of the CDR3: TGTGCCAGTAGAAAAGGGGGCGGGACCGGGGAGCTGTTTTTT. This translates into CASRKGGGTGELFF.

The chain is built from TRBV11-3 and TRBJ1-4; D is ambiguous. Germline CDR1 reads SGHNT; CDR2 reads YENEEA. Trimming took 5 bases from V and 1 from J, leaving 8 bases between them. CDR3 length equals 14 residues. This CDR3 is CASSRGGTNEKLFF. CDR3 DNA sequence: TGTGCCAGCAGCCGGGGAGGAACTAATGAAAAACTGTTTTTT.

The chain recombines TRBV6-5 with TRBJ2-7; D may be TRBD1 or TRBD2 (5 bases each). CDR1 is MNHEY, CDR2 SVGAGI, per germline. The V gene lost 6 bases and the J gene lost 4 bases, with 13 bases spanning the gap. This CDR3 has 13 residues. For the CDR3, the DNA is TGTGCCAGCAGGTACCCGGGACGTTACGAGCAGTACTTC. Translating it yields CASRYPGRYEQYF.

V gene TRBV5-1 combines with J gene TRBJ2-5; D is unresolved. Trimming cost V 1 base and J 2 bases, with 12 bases left between them. The CDR3 runs 15 residues. Germline V gene data show CDR1 as SGHRS and CDR2 as YFSETQ. The CDR3 bases are TGCGCCAGCAGCTTGTCCTTTGGGCTTCAAGAGACCCAGTACTTC. Amino acids: CASSLSFGLQETQYF.

The chain employs TRBV29-1 and TRBJ2-7; D not resolved. The V end was cut by 4 bases, the J end by 6 bases, with 16 bases between. The CDR3 is 13 amino acids. Germline V gene data show CDR1 as SQVTM and CDR2 as ANQGSEA. CDR3 DNA sequence: TGCAGCGTTGGTTTCGCCGGCCTTCTCGAGCAGTACTTC. Its protein product is CSVGFAGLLEQYF.

The chain joins TRBV28 to TRBJ2-7, with 7 bases matching TRBD1. This CDR3 comprises 15 residues. J gave up 6 bases and V 7 bases, and 15 bases lay outside the gene matches. Germline V gene sequence: CDR1 MDHEN, CDR2 SYDVKM. In DNA, the CDR3 is TGTGCCAGCAACCTCATAGGGGGCAGGGGTGGCGAGCAGTACTTC. Its translation is CASNLIGGRGGEQYF.

The chain carries TRBV4-3 and TRBJ2-3; 7 nucleotides align to TRBD1. Germline lookup yields CDR1 LGHNA and CDR2 YSLEER. CDR3 length: 16 amino acids. The V and J ends lost 4 bases and 3 bases, in that order; junction bases with no gene match: 10. Here the CDR3 DNA reads TGCGCCAGCAGCCGGGGCCGGGACAGATCGACAGATACGCAGTATTTT. This translates into CASSRGRDRSTDTQYF.

This rearrangement joins TRBV7-2 to TRBJ2-3; tentative D call: TRBD2 (5 bases). Trimming took 1 base from V and 0 from J, leaving 11 bases between them. This CDR3 region has 16 residues. CDR1 and CDR2 (germline): SGHTA, FQGNSA. CDR3 sequence (DNA): TGTGCCAGCAGCTTAGGGCCACTAGGGAGCACAGATACGCAGTATTTT. This codes for CASSLGPLGSTDTQYF. Together with reference TRBV7-2 and TRBJ2-3, the CDR3 gives the full variable domain: GAGVSQSPSNKVTEKGKDVELRCDPISGHTALYWYRQSLGQGLEFLIYFQGNSAPDKSGLPSDRFSAERTGGSVSTLTIQRTQQEDSAVYLCASSLGPLGSTDTQYFGPGTRLTVL.

The chain links TRBV19 to TRBJ2-1; D unresolved. The germline V gene encodes CDR1 LNHDA and CDR2 SQIVND (reference sequence). The CDR3 has 17 residues. V gave up 3 bases and J gave up 0 bases, with 15 bases separating them. The CDR3 nucleotides are TGTGCCAGTAGTATCAGAGGCAGGAGAATCTCCTACAATGAGCAGTTCTTC. This encodes CASSIRGRRISYNEQFF.

About this clone: The same CDR3 also results from other DNA sequences found in this sample. The chain has TRBV5-1 and TRBJ2-3; D is ambiguous. Germline assignment: CDR1 SGHRS and CDR2 YFSETQ. The V end was cut by 0 bases, the J end by 3 bases, with 2 bases between. The CDR3 length is 12 residues. The CDR3 here is CASSLETDTQYF. CDR3 in DNA: TGCGCCAGCAGCTTGGAAACAGATACGCAGTATTTT.

The chain couples TRBV28 to TRBJ1-5; D call uncertain. V was pared by 1 base and J by 5 bases, with 3 bases between. Germline-derived CDR1 and CDR2 are MDHEN and SYDVKM. This CDR3 comprises 12 residues. The CDR3 DNA reads TGTGCCAGCAGTTTATCGGATCAGCCCCAGCATTTT. It is translated as CASSLSDQPQHF.

With respect to this clone: In the same sample, other DNA sequences code for this CDR3. This chain joins TRBV19 and TRBJ2-5, with D tentatively TRBD1 (5 bases). The germline V gene has CDR1 LNHDA and CDR2 SQIVND (reference sequence). The CDR3 loop spans 12 amino acids. The V gene lost 3 bases and the J gene lost 4 bases, with 6 bases spanning the gap. CDR3 sequence reads: CASSIQGETQYF. As DNA, the CDR3 is TGTGCCAGTAGTATTCAGGGAGAGACCCAGTACTTC.